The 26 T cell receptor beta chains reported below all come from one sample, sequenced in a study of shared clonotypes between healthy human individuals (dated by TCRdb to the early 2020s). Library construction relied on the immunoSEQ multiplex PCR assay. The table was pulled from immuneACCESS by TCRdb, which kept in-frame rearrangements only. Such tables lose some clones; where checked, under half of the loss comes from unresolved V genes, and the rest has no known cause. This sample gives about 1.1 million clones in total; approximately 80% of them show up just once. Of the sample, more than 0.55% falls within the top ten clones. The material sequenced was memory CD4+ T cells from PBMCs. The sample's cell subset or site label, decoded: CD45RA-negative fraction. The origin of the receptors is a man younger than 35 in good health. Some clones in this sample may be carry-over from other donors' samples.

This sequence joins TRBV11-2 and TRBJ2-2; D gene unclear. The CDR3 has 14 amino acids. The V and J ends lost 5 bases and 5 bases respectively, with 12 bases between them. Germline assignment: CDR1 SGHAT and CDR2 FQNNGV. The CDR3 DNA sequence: TGTGCCAGCAGCCCCGGACGGAGAACCGGGGAGCTGTTTTTT. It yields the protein CASSPGRRTGELFF.

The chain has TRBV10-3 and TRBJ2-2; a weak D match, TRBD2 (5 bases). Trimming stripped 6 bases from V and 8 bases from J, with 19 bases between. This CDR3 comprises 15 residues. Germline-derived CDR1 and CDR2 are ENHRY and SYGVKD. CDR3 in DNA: TGTGCCATCAGCCCATTTTTAGCCGGCGGGGGGGAGCTGTTTTTT. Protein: CAISPFLAGGGELFF.

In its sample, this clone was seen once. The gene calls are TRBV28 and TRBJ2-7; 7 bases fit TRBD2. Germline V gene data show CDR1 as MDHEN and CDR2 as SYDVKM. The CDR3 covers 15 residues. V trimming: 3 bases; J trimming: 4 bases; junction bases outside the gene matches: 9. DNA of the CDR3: TGTGCCAGCAGTTTCCCAGGCGGACTAGAATACGAGCAGTACTTC. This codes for CASSFPGGLEYEQYF.

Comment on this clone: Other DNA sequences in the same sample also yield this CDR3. CDR3 region: CASSLWTSGSYEQYF. The DNA of the CDR3 is TGTGCCAGTAGTCTATGGACTAGCGGGTCCTACGAGCAGTACTTC. The gene calls are TRBV19 and TRBJ2-7; 11 bases are a match to TRBD2. The ends lost 5 bases at V and 1 base at J; junction bases unmatched: 4. The CDR3 is 15 residues long. The germline gives CDR1 LNHDA, CDR2 SQIVND (reference sequence).

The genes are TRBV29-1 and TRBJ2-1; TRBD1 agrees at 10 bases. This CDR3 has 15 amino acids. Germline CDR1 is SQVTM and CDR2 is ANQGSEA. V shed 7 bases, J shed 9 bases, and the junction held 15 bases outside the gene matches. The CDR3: CSGLRQGAGLGEQFF. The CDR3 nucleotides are TGCAGCGGCTTACGACAGGGGGCAGGTTTGGGTGAGCAGTTCTTC.

The chain's CDR3 is CASSLRLYTGELFF. DNA of the CDR3: TGTGCCAGCAGCTTGAGGCTGTACACCGGGGAGCTGTTTTTT. V is TRBV5-6 and J is TRBJ2-2; no reliable D call. From germline, CDR1 is SGHDT and CDR2 YYEEEE. This CDR3 is 14 amino acids long. The V end lost 1 base, the J end lost 3 bases, and 7 bases lay between the germline ends.

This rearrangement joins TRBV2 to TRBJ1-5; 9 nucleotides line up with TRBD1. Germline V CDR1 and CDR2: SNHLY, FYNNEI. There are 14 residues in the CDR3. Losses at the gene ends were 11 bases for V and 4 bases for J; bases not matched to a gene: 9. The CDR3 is CAGTRDRVNQPQHF. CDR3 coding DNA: TGTGCCGGGACACGGGACAGGGTGAATCAGCCCCAGCATTTT.

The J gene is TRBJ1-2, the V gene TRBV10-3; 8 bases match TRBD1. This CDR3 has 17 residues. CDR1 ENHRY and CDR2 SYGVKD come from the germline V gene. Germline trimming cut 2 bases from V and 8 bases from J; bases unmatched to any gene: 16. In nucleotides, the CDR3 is TGTGCCATCAGTGAGGAGGGAATTCGGACAGGGTACTTGGGCTACACCTTC. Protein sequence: CAISEEGIRTGYLGYTF.

As DNA, the CDR3 is TGTGCCAGCAGTGTTTTCTCCGGGGTCGGCACTGAAGCTTTCTTT. Its translation is CASSVFSGVGTEAFF. The chain links TRBV2 to TRBJ1-1; D uncertain. V lost 4 bases, J lost 4 bases, and 16 bases lay in between. Germline V CDR1 and CDR2: SNHLY, FYNNEI. This CDR3 region has 15 residues.

The CDR3 DNA reads as TGTGCCTGGAGGGGGGGCCGGATGAATGAGCAGTTCTTC. Amino acid sequence: CAWRGGRMNEQFF. This chain links TRBV30 with TRBJ2-1, with D perhaps given as TRBD1 or TRBD2 (6 bases each). Germline CDR1 GTSNPN, CDR2 SVGIG (reference sequence). The CDR3 extends over 13 amino acids. The V end lost 3 bases, the J end lost 7 bases, and 13 bases lay between the germline ends.

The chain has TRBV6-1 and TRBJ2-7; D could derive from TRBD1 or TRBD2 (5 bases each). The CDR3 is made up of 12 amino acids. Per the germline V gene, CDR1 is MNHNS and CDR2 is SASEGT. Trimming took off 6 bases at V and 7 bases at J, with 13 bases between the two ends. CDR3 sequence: CASRQGEGEQYF. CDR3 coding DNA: TGTGCCAGCAGGCAGGGAGAGGGGGAGCAGTACTTC.

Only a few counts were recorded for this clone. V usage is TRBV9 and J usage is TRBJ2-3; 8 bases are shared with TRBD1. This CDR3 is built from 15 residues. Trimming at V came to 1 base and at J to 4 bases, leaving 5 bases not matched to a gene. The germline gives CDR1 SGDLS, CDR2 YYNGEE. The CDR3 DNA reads TGTGCCAGCAGCGTACAGGGGGCGGGCCCAGATACGCAGTATTTT. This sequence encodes CASSVQGAGPDTQYF.

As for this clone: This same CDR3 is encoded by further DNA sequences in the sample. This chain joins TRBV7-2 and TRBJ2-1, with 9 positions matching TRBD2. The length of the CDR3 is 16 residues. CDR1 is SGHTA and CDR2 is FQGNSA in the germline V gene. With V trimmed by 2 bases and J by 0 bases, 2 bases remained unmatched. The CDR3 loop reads CASSLRGRGSYNEQFF. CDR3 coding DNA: TGTGCCAGCAGCTTACGCGGGAGGGGCTCCTACAATGAGCAGTTCTTC.

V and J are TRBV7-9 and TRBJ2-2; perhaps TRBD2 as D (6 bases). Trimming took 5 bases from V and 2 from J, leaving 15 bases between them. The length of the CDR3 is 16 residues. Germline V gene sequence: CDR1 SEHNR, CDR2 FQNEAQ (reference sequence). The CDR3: CASSPRPGTNTGELFF. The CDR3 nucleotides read TGTGCCAGCAGCCCCCGTCCGGGGACTAACACCGGGGAGCTGTTTTTT.

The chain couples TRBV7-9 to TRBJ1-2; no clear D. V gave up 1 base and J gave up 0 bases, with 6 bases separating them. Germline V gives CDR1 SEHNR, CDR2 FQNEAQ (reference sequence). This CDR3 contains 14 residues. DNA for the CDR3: TGTGCCAGCAGCTTAGAAGGGACTAACTATGGCTACACCTTC. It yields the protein CASSLEGTNYGYTF.

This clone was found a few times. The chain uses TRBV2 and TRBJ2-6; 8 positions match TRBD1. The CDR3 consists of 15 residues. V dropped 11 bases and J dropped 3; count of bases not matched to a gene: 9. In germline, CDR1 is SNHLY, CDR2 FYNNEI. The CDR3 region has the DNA TGTGCCGGACGGACAGGGATGAGTGGGGCCAACGTCCTGACTTTC. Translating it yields CAGRTGMSGANVLTF.

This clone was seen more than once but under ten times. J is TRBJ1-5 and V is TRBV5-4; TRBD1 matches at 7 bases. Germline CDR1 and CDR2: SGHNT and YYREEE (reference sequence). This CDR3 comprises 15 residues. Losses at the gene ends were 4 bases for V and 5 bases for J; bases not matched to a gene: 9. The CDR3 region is CASSRDRAADQPQHF. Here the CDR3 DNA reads TGTGCCAGCAGCCGCGACAGGGCTGCCGATCAGCCCCAGCATTTT.

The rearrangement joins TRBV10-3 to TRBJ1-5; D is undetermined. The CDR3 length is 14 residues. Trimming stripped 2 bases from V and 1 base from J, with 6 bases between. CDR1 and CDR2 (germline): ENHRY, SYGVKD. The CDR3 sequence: CAISEDLSNQPQHF. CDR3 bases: TGTGCCATCAGTGAGGACTTAAGCAATCAGCCCCAGCATTTT.

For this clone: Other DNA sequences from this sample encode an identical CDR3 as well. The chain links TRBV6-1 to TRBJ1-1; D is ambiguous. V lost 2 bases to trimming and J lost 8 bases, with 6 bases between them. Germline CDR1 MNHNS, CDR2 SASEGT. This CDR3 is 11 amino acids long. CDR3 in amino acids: CASSELGEAFF. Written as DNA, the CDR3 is TGTGCCAGCAGTGAATTAGGAGAAGCTTTCTTT.

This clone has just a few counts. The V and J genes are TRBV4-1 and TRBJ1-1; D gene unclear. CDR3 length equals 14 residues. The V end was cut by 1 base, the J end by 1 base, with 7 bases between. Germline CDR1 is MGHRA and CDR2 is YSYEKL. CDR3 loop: CASSQAVRNTEAFF. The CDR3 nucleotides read TGCGCCAGCAGCCAAGCCGTCAGGAACACTGAAGCTTTCTTT.

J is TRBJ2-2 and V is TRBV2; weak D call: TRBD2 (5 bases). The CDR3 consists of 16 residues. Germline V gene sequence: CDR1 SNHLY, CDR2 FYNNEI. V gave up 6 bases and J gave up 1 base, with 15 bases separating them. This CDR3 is CASRSVVAMNTGELFF. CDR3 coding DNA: TGTGCCAGCAGATCAGTGGTAGCGATGAACACCGGGGAGCTGTTTTTT.

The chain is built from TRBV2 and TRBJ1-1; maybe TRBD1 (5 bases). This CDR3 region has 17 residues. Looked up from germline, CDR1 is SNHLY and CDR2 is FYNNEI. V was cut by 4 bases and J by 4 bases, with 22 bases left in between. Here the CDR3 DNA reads TGTGCCAGCAGTGGAGGTCTGGGGGGAACCACGGGCACTGAAGCTTTCTTT. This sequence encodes CASSGGLGGTTGTEAFF.

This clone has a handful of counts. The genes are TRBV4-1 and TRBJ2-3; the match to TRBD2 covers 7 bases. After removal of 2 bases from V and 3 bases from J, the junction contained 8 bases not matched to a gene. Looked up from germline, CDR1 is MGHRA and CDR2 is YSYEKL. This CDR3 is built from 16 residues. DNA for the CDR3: TGCGCCAGCAGCCAACGCGTGGGAGGGAAGACAGATACGCAGTATTTT. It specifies CASSQRVGGKTDTQYF.

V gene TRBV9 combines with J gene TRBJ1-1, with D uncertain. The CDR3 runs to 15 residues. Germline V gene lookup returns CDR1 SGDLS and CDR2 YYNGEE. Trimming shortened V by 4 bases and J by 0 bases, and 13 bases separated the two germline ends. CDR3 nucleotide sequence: TGTGCCAGCAGCCCCCGCCCAGAAATGAACACTGAAGCTTTCTTT. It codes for CASSPRPEMNTEAFF.

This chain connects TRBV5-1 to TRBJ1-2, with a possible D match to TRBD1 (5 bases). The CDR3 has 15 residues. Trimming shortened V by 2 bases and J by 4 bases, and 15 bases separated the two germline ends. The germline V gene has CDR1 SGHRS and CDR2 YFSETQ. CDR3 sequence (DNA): TGCGCCAGCAGCTTTCGGGGGGAGTCCACCTATGGCTACACCTTC. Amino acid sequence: CASSFRGESTYGYTF.

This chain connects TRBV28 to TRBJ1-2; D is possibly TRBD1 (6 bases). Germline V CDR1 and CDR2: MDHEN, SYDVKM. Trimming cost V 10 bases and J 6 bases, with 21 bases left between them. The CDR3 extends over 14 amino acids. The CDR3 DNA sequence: TGTGCCACCCCAGAAGGGGGGCGCAGAAATGGCTACACCTTC. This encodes CATPEGGRRNGYTF.